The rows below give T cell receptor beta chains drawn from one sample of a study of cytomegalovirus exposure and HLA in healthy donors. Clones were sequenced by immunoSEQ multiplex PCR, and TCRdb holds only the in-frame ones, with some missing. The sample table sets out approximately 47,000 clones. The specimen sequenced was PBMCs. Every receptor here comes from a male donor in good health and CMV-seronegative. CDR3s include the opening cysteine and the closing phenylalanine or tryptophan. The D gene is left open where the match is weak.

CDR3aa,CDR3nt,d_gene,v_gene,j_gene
CASSLSQSQVTRGGYTF,TGTGCCAGCAGTTTATCGCAATCACAGGTTACACGTGGTGGCTACACCTTC,NA,TRBV27,TRBJ1-2
CASSQTQGSGTEAFF,TGCGCCAGCAGCCAAACTCAGGGGAGTGGCACTGAAGCTTTCTTT,NA,TRBV4-3,TRBJ1-1
CASSFSPPGTGAETDTQYF,TGCGCCAGCAGCTTCTCACCACCGGGGACAGGGGCCGAAACAGATACGCAGTATTTT,TRBD1,TRBV4-1,TRBJ2-3
CASSLRTGRDYGYTF,TGTGCCAGCAGCTTGAGAACAGGACGGGACTATGGCTACACCTTC,NA,TRBV5-5,TRBJ1-2
CASSSNRGPGIAFF,TGTGCCAGCAGTTCAAACAGGGGGCCTGGGATAGCTTTCTTT,TRBD1,TRBV6-5,TRBJ1-1
CASSAGQWNTEAFF,TGTGCCAGCAGCGCCGGACAGTGGAACACTGAAGCTTTCTTT,NA,TRBV11-3,TRBJ1-1
CASSLGLEYEQYF,TGTGCCAGCAGCCTGGGACTAGAGTACGAGCAGTACTTC,TRBD2,TRBV7-2,TRBJ2-7
CASSATQTGFVRNTIYF,TGTGCCAGCAGCGCCACTCAGACAGGATTCGTCCGAAACACCATATATTTT,NA,TRBV9,TRBJ1-3
CASSPESSGTGDNEQFF,TGCGCCAGCAGCCCCGAATCCTCGGGGACGGGGGACAATGAGCAGTTCTTC,NA,TRBV4-1,TRBJ2-1
CASSDGTGNTGELFF,TGTGCCAGCAGTGACGGGACAGGGAACACCGGGGAGCTGTTTTTT,TRBD1,TRBV6-4,TRBJ2-2
CASSPRPGYEQYF,TGTGCCAGCAGCCCCAGACCGGGCTACGAGCAGTACTTC,NA,TRBV7-9,TRBJ2-7
CASRSGGNPYEQYF,TGTGCCAGCAGGAGCGGGGGAAACCCCTACGAGCAGTACTTC,TRBD2,TRBV5-4,TRBJ2-7
CASSNGLAGGYEQYF,TGTGCCAGTAGCAATGGACTAGCGGGGGGCTACGAGCAGTACTTC,TRBD2,TRBV19,TRBJ2-7
CSVVVGQGINTEAFF,TGCAGCGTCGTGGTGGGACAGGGAATTAACACTGAAGCTTTCTTT,TRBD1,TRBV29-1,TRBJ1-1
CASSLRGLKGTEAFF,TGTGCCAGCAGCTTAAGGGGGCTGAAGGGGACTGAAGCTTTCTTT,TRBD1,TRBV7-2,TRBJ1-1
CASSYGGDDTQYF,TGTGCCAGCAGTTACGGCGGGGACGATACGCAGTATTTT,NA,TRBV6-5,TRBJ2-3
CASSPREAPTF,TGTGCCAGCTCACCACGGGAGGCGCCCACCTTC,NA,TRBV18,TRBJ1-2
CASSQVSLAGDTQYF,TGCGCCAGCAGCCAAGTGAGCCTAGCGGGCGATACGCAGTATTTT,TRBD2,TRBV4-1,TRBJ2-3
CSWQPNTEAFF,TGCAGCTGGCAACCGAACACTGAAGCTTTCTTT,NA,TRBV20-1,TRBJ1-1
CSAKPGAYGYTF,TGCAGCGCCAAACCCGGTGCCTATGGCTACACCTTC,NA,TRBV29-1,TRBJ1-2
CASGSPGAGNQPQHF,TGTGCCAGCGGGTCCCCTGGGGCAGGTAATCAGCCCCAGCATTTT,NA,TRBV6-5,TRBJ1-5
CAVRTAGGYTF,TGTGCCGTAAGGACAGCGGGGGGCTACACCTTC,NA,TRBV5-4,TRBJ1-2
CASRQRQGENSPLHF,TGTGCCAGCAGGCAGAGACAGGGAGAGAATTCACCCCTCCACTTT,TRBD1,TRBV7-8,TRBJ1-6
CASSLLSGTTDTQYF,TGTGCCAGCAGCCTCCTTAGCGGGACCACAGATACGCAGTATTTT,TRBD2,TRBV7-3,TRBJ2-3
CASSSGTAEQYF,TGTGCCAGCAGCTCCGGGACAGCCGAGCAGTACTTC,TRBD1,TRBV7-9,TRBJ2-7
CASSYSSDSSGNTIYF,TGTGCCAGCAGTTACTCGTCCGACTCCTCTGGAAACACCATATATTTT,NA,TRBV6-5,TRBJ1-3
CASSLQQGAEGYTF,TGCGCCAGCAGCCTACAACAGGGGGCAGAGGGCTACACCTTC,TRBD1,TRBV5-1,TRBJ1-2
CASSIGTANTEAFF,TGTGCCAGCAGTATTGGGACAGCGAACACTGAAGCTTTCTTT,TRBD1,TRBV6-1,TRBJ1-1
CASSMGPFYEQYF,TGTGCCAGTAGTATGGGGCCGTTCTACGAGCAGTACTTC,NA,TRBV19,TRBJ2-7
CAWSVGPDRADQPQHF,TGTGCCTGGAGTGTAGGACCGGACAGGGCGGATCAGCCCCAGCATTTT,TRBD1,TRBV30,TRBJ1-5
CAWSVRYRAGEKLFF,TGTGCCTGGAGTGTACGGTACCGCGCAGGCGAAAAACTGTTTTTT,NA,TRBV30,TRBJ1-4
CASSPYRRDTEAFF,TGTGCCAGCAGTCCCTACAGGAGGGACACTGAAGCTTTCTTT,NA,TRBV6-5,TRBJ1-1
CASSPTGTGWNTF,TGTGCCAGCAGCCCGACCGGGACAGGGTGGAACACCTTC,TRBD1,TRBV7-8,TRBJ1-2
CASSQGLYMNTGELFF,TGTGCCAGCAGCCAGGGACTATATATGAACACCGGGGAGCTGTTTTTT,TRBD2,TRBV4-2,TRBJ2-2
CSASWGGGYTF,TGCAGTGCTAGTTGGGGGGGCGGCTACACCTTC,NA,TRBV20-1,TRBJ1-2
CASSGGGGAYEQFF,TGTGCCAGCAGCGGGGGCGGGGGGGCCTATGAGCAGTTCTTC,TRBD2,TRBV4-2,TRBJ2-1
CASTLGRGEGYTF,TGTGCCAGCACCCTGGGAAGGGGCGAGGGCTACACCTTC,NA,TRBV6-5,TRBJ1-2
CASSLGTEGEAFF,TGTGCCAGCAGCTTGGGGACAGAGGGGGAAGCTTTCTTT,NA,TRBV5-6,TRBJ1-1
CASPLRGATDTQYF,TGTGCCAGCCCCCTTCGGGGGGCCACAGATACGCAGTATTTT,NA,TRBV7-9,TRBJ2-3
CASSLDLPGNTEAFF,TGTGCCAGCAGCCTAGACCTCCCGGGGAACACTGAAGCTTTCTTT,NA,TRBV7-9,TRBJ1-1
CASSLAPRTGVSYEQYF,TGTGCCAGCAGCTTAGCGCCCCGGACAGGGGTATCTTACGAGCAGTACTTC,TRBD1,TRBV7-6,TRBJ2-7
CASSQGVGRFKDTEAFF,TGCGCCAGCAGCCAGGGGGTTGGGAGGTTCAAGGACACTGAAGCTTTCTTT,TRBD1,TRBV5-1,TRBJ1-1
CASSVTGGYGYTF,TGCGCCAGCAGCGTTACAGGGGGCTATGGCTACACCTTC,TRBD1,TRBV5-1,TRBJ1-2
CASSQDSDKAAGYNEQFF,TGCGCCAGCAGCCAAGATTCAGACAAGGCCGCAGGGTACAATGAGCAGTTCTTC,NA,TRBV4-1,TRBJ2-1
CAWSVRMAGGGTEAFF,TGTGCCTGGAGTGTACGGATGGCAGGGGGCGGCACTGAAGCTTTCTTT,TRBD1,TRBV30,TRBJ1-1
CASRAGQGRTEAFF,TGTGCCAGCAGGGCCGGACAGGGGAGGACTGAAGCTTTCTTT,TRBD1,TRBV6-5,TRBJ1-1
CASRDRGLGGYTF,TGTGCCAGCAGGGACAGGGGTCTGGGAGGCTACACCTTC,TRBD1,TRBV2,TRBJ1-2